The clone carrying this T cell receptor beta chain was counted ten times or more. The antigen is undetermined. Time point noted: patch test 2, 6 weeks after DPC sensitization. Treatment meaning: therapeutic diphenylcyclopropenone sensitization with weekly scalp DPC. Germline V gene data show CDR1 as MDHEN and CDR2 as SYDVKM. V lost 5 bases, J lost 2 bases, and 10 bases stayed unmatched. This CDR3 is 17 amino acids long. This specimen comes from a study of human T cells and chemical hapten exposure. On the study more broadly: Among samples, TCR yields varied mainly because of small differences in pooled library volume.

General study results and limits: Since the donors had alopecia, their immune response may not be the same as that of healthy people. With DPC sensitization, TCRs exceeding 1 in 1000 frequency showed no change.

Individual cDNA molecules each carried unique molecular identifiers attached by the library. TCRdb itself ran the RACE reads through MiXCR, one entry per CDR3 protein. The sample shows approximately 80,000 distinct CDR3 sequences, over 9.5% of them seen only once. The TCR was taken from a woman aged 45 to 65 with alopecia areata. Some clones in this sample may be carry-over from other donors' samples. The rearrangement uses TRBV28 and TRBJ2-3, with TRBD2 matching 10 bases. Sample: whole blood, taken in connection with sensitization to the hapten diphenylcyclopropenone (DPC). CDR3 in amino acids: CASSATGLAAYTDTQYF. For the CDR3, the DNA is TGTGCCAGCAGTGCTACAGGACTAGCGGCCTACACAGATACGCAGTATTTT.